The 2 T cell receptor beta chains below all came from one sample that was sequenced in a study of OX40 agonist ivuxolimab in advanced cancers. TCRdb keeps only in-frame clones here, not all; method: immunoSEQ multiplex PCR. Altogether about 27,000 clones are present, 70% to 85% being singletons, with the ten largest covering approximately 30%. This material consisted of CD4+ or CD8+ T cells sorted from blood, taken in a trial of the OX40 agonist ivuxolimab. Source of these receptors: an adult with an advanced solid tumor such as melanoma, head and neck, liver or kidney cancer.

The chain joins TRBV21-1 to TRBJ2-7; TRBD2 is the table's D call and was not checked against the DNA. TRBV21-1 constitutes a pseudogene. The length of the CDR3 is 16 residues. As DNA, the CDR3 is TGTGCCAGCAGCAAACCTAGCGGGGAGAGCTCCTACGAGCAGTACTTC. Translation: CASSKPSGESSYEQYF.

The chain couples TRBV28 to TRBJ2-5; D ambiguous. The germline V gene encodes CDR1 MDHEN and CDR2 SYDVKM. The CDR3 extends over 18 amino acids. V dropped 6 bases and J dropped 5 bases, with 28 bases sitting between them. The chain's CDR3 is CASSLDPLAEKNRETQYF. The CDR3 region has the DNA TGTGCCAGCAGCTTAGACCCGTTGGCGGAAAAGAACCGGGAGACCCAGTACTTC.